This passage covers 4 T cell receptor beta chains from one sample sequenced in a study of tumor and adjacent non-tumor tissue in lung cancer. This sample's RNA came from whole unsorted tissue. A modified ARM-PCR protocol with three rounds of nested PCR amplified TCRbeta. TCRdb fed the multiplex PCR reads into MiXCR, producing one record per CDR3 protein. The table includes roughly 81,000 distinct CDR3 sequences, under 70% detected once. Sequenced: lung tumor tissue. Receptor source: a woman between 70 and 85 years old with non-small cell lung cancer.

This chain links TRBV29-1 with TRBJ2-5; the D gene is possibly TRBD1 (6 bases). CDR1 is SQVTM and CDR2 is ANQGSEA in the germline V gene. Trimming took off 6 bases at V and 5 bases at J, with 22 bases between the two ends. The CDR3 runs to 15 residues. The CDR3: CSVNPQGNVWETQYF. Written as DNA, the CDR3 is TGCAGCGTCAACCCTCAGGGGAACGTTTGGGAGACCCAGTACTTC.

This clonotype was found a few times. A much larger clone lies a single base off, so this may be a read error. The chain recombines TRBV20-1 with TRBJ2-3; possible D gene TRBD2, 5 bases. CDR3 length: 12 residues. Germline V gives CDR1 DFQATT, CDR2 SNEGSKA (reference sequence). The CDR3 DNA reads as TGCAGTGCTACTGGGAGCACAGAAACGCAGTATTTT. Encoded protein: CSATGSTETQYF.

Note on this clonotype: The CDR3 does not close with the conserved phenylalanine or tryptophan, likely indicating a read error. The DNA for the CDR3 is TGTGCCAGCAGTCACGATGCAGGGGGCGCCAACAATGAGCAGTTCTCC. This gives the protein CASSHDAGGANNEQFS. The chain links TRBV4-2 to TRBJ2-1; TRBD1 aligns across 8 bases. CDR3 length equals 16 residues. V shed 6 bases and J 5 bases; nucleotides not matched to a gene: 12. The germline V gene encodes CDR1 LGHNA and CDR2 YNFKEQ.

This clonotype was seen at least ten times. This chain uses TRBV30 with TRBJ2-7; D perhaps matches TRBD2 (5 bases). Germline V CDR1 and CDR2: GTSNPN, SVGIG (reference sequence). The CDR3 contains 12 residues. V lost 1 base and J 8 bases, leaving 12 bases between the germline ends. The CDR3 protein is CAWSASGRQQYF. Written as DNA, the CDR3 is TGTGCCTGGAGTGCCAGCGGCAGGCAGCAGTACTTC.